The sequence of this T cell receptor beta chain was determined in a study of T-cell memory formation after mild COVID-19. Trimming took 3 bases from V and 5 from J, leaving 12 bases between them. Looked up from germline, CDR1 is SGHDT and CDR2 is YYEEEE. This CDR3 is 14 amino acids long. Overall study findings and caveats: Prior to infection, memory already included some responding clones, suggesting cross-reactive memory joined.

The 5'RACE method, run with constant-segment primers, produced TCR alpha and TCR beta cDNA libraries (carrying sample barcodes and UMIs). MiXCR, applied by TCRdb to the 5' RACE reads, yields one record per CDR3 protein. Here the sample spans under 300,000 distinct CDR3 sequences, roughly 8.2% being singletons. Regarding this clonotype: Antigen unknown.

This sequence joins TRBV5-6 and TRBJ2-1; D uncertain. The TCR comes from a young man who had mild COVID-19 (a few samples of this study predate the infection). Cell type and time point are not known. The sample taken for sequencing was PBMCs or a T cell subset sorted from them (not recorded which). CDR3 loop: CASSSPGWDNEQFF. Written as DNA, the CDR3 is TGTGCCAGCAGCTCGCCCGGTTGGGACAATGAGCAGTTCTTC.